This T cell receptor beta chain was recorded in a study of T cell changes during pregnancy in multiple sclerosis. The data were produced by immunoSEQ multiplex PCR, yet TCRdb's version contains in-frame clones alone and is incomplete. The sample lists around 49,000 clones, around 90% seen once, with 0.61% in the top ten. The input for sequencing was CD4+ T cells from peripheral blood mononuclear cells, taken after pregnancy. This TCR derives from a female donor in good health, enrolled as a control in a pregnancy study.

DNA of the CDR3: TGTGCCAGCAGTGTCGACAGGGGTACAGATACGCAGTATTTT. Protein sequence: CASSVDRGTDTQYF. V is TRBV2 and J is TRBJ2-3; 8 nucleotides match TRBD1. The CDR3 has 14 amino acids. Germline lookup yields CDR1 SNHLY and CDR2 FYNNEI. The J segment lost 3 bases and the V segment lost 4 bases, leaving 3 bases of the junction unmatched.